This T cell receptor (beta chain) was sequenced in a study of OX40 agonist ivuxolimab in advanced cancers. Study background: Treatment received earlier with anti-PD-1, anti-PD-L1 or anti-CTLA-4 agents was allowed, and over 30% had some. Partial responses were achieved by three patients: one hepatocellular carcinoma, two cutaneous melanoma. Regarding the study as a whole: At doses 0.1 to 3.0 mg/kg, CD4+ and CD8+ clones expanded.

Method: immunoSEQ multiplex PCR; TCRdb's copy keeps in-frame clones and lacks some. In the table there are 65,000 to 80,000 clones, 85% to 95% of which are singletons. On this clone itself: Its antigen is not identified.

Germline lookup yields CDR1 SGHNT and CDR2 YYREEE (reference sequence). CDR3 length: 13 amino acids. V dropped 8 bases and J dropped 6 bases, with 15 bases sitting between them. This clonotype was obtained from an adult with an advanced solid tumor such as melanoma, head and neck, liver or kidney cancer. The genes are TRBV5-4 and TRBJ1-5; the D is unclear. The sample in question was CD4+ or CD8+ T cells sorted from blood, obtained in a trial of the OX40 agonist ivuxolimab. CDR3 coding DNA: TGTGCCAGTAAGATTGGTGTTGGTCAGCCCCAGCATTTT. Translated: CASKIGVGQPQHF. Variable domain in full (rest from reference TRBV5-4 and TRBJ1-5): ETGVTQSPTHLIKTRGQQVTLRCSSQSGHNTVSWYQQALGQGPQFIFQYYREEENGRGNFPPRFSGLQFPNYSSELNVNALELDDSALYLCASKIGVGQPQHFGDGTRLSIL.